This T cell receptor beta chain derives from a study of OX40 agonist ivuxolimab in advanced cancers. With regard to this clone: Antigen unknown.

The data were produced by immunoSEQ multiplex PCR, yet TCRdb's version contains in-frame clones alone and is incomplete. The data show 27,000 or so clones, approximately 88% seen once. Notes on the study in general: In CD8+ T cells, expanded clones were on average more numerous than in CD4+.

V shed 1 base, J shed 3 bases, and the junction held 5 bases outside the gene matches. CDR1 is SGHTA and CDR2 is FQGTGA in the germline V gene. The CDR3 extends over 16 amino acids. The rearrangement links TRBV7-3 to TRBJ2-1, with 8 bases fitting TRBD2. This clonotype was sampled from an adult with an advanced solid tumor such as melanoma, head and neck, liver or kidney cancer. This specimen was CD4+ or CD8+ T cells sorted from blood, taken in a trial of the OX40 agonist ivuxolimab. CDR3 residues: CASSLNPSGFYNEQFF. CDR3 in DNA: TGTGCCAGCAGCTTAAATCCTAGCGGGTTCTACAATGAGCAGTTCTTC.